This T cell receptor beta chain was profiled in a study of blood T cell repertoires in COVID-19. This clone was seen only a few times. Original handling: Using reference gene primer amplification, nucleated cell counts were estimated. Profiling relied on immunoSEQ multiplex PCR, and the TCRdb table lists in-frame clones only, not all of them. V and J calls and clone size are as listed in that table; D and trimming were resolved from the DNA. The sample has approximately 290,000 clones; 80% to 90% are singletons. The sequenced sample consisted of PBMCs or T cells enriched from blood (not recorded which). The clonotype originates from a woman aged 25 to 45 who had recovered from COVID-19.

The CDR3 loop is CASSFRSMNTEAFF. CDR3 nucleotides: TGTGCCAGCAGTTTTAGATCCATGAACACTGAAGCTTTCTTT. The V and J genes are TRBV28 and TRBJ1-1, with D unclear. CDR3 length equals 14 residues. Trimming took 3 bases from V and 0 from J, leaving 8 bases between them. Germline-derived CDR1 and CDR2 are MDHEN and SYDVKM.